This TCR beta chain was sequenced for a study of OX40 agonist ivuxolimab in advanced cancers. About the study: Three individuals attained partial responses, comprising one hepatocellular carcinoma case and two cutaneous melanoma cases. Study results and limitations: Undetermined was the antigen specificity of the expanded peripheral T cells.

Exclusion applied to patients with autoimmune disease history or systemic immunosuppression. Points on this clone: Its cognate antigen is unknown.

V was pared by 4 bases and J by 6 bases, with 10 bases between. Germline V gene sequence: CDR1 GTSNPN, CDR2 SVGIG (reference sequence). The CDR3 extends over 12 amino acids. Generated by immunoSEQ multiplex PCR, the TCRdb table keeps only in-frame clones and is missing some. The sample records just under 85,000 clones, approximately 87% being singletons. The chain employs TRBV30 and TRBJ2-1; D remains unclear. The sample consisted of CD4+ or CD8+ T cells sorted from blood, taken in a trial of the OX40 agonist ivuxolimab. This receptor was identified in an adult with an advanced solid tumor such as melanoma, head and neck, liver or kidney cancer. CDR3 loop: CAWMGVGNEQFF. The DNA of the CDR3 is TGTGCCTGGATGGGCGTGGGCAATGAGCAGTTCTTC.